One sample yielded the 11 T cell receptor beta chains listed below, sequenced in a study of response to subunit inactivated influenza vaccine listed by TCRdb under 2018. The library relied on RT-PCR. Sequencing was performed on an Illumina HiSeq 2500. Starting from the raw public reads, TCRdb applied fastp trimming at Q25, assembled clones with MiXCR and retained in-frame beta chains. Entries are consolidated by CDR3 protein sequence, retaining the most common genes and DNA. The sample records about 300,000 distinct CDR3 sequences, approximately 21% of which are singletons. The ten biggest clones cover 10% of the sample. The starting material was PBMCs from blood, obtained less than 22 months after vaccination. Receptors were obtained from a man aged 45 to 70 who received an inactivated influenza vaccine. Donor details come from another sample of the same person, matched by shared clones.

There are a few counts of this clonotype. In nucleotides, the CDR3 is TGTGCCAGCAGCTTAGAGTCAGCAGGGGGTAGCTATGGCTACACCTTC. It yields the protein CASSLESAGGSYGYTF. The chain employs TRBV13 and TRBJ1-2; 7 nucleotides line up with TRBD1. V was pared by 1 base and J by 4 bases, with 9 bases of the junction left unmatched. Germline assignment: CDR1 PRHDT and CDR2 FYEKMQ (reference sequence). This CDR3 has 16 amino acids.

This clonotype turned up a few times. The chain is built from TRBV9 and TRBJ1-6; D is ambiguous. This CDR3 contains 15 residues. With 0 bases removed from V and 4 bases from J, the gap between germline ends came to 8 bases. Germline-derived CDR1 and CDR2 are SGDLS and YYNGEE. CDR3 in amino acids: CASSVGPGYNSPLHF. As DNA, the CDR3 is TGTGCCAGCAGCGTAGGCCCAGGATATAATTCACCCCTCCACTTT.

Here the CDR3 reads CASSRHSTMNTEAFF. DNA of the CDR3: TGTGCCAGCAGCCGGCACTCTACCATGAACACTGAAGCTTTCTTT. The chain links TRBV3-1 to TRBJ1-1; D gene ambiguous. CDR1 is LGHDT and CDR2 is YNNKEL in the germline V gene (reference sequence). The CDR3 sequence is 15 residues long. V shed 4 bases and J shed 0 bases, with 12 bases lying between them.

A few counts support this clonotype. The chain joins TRBV24-1 to TRBJ2-1; 8 positions match TRBD2. Unmatched junction bases numbered 6, after V lost 6 bases and J lost 6 bases. The CDR3 totals 14 residues. Per the germline V gene, CDR1 is KGHDR and CDR2 is SFDVKD. The CDR3 DNA reads as TGTGCCACCAGTCTCGCGGGAGGTGTCAATGAGCAGTTCTTC. Protein product: CATSLAGGVNEQFF.

This chain uses TRBV5-5 with TRBJ1-2; the D gene is possibly TRBD1 (5 bases). The CDR3 length is 15 residues. In germline, CDR1 is SGHKS, CDR2 YYEKEE (reference sequence). V shed 3 bases and J shed 6 bases, with 18 bases lying between them. In DNA form, the CDR3 reads TGTGCCAGCAGCTCTGATGGTGGGGGAACTCATGGCTACACCTTC. Translating it yields CASSSDGGGTHGYTF.

This clonotype was seen a handful of times. This sequence joins TRBV12-3 or TRBV12-4 and TRBJ2-7, with TRBD1 matching over 11 bases. Trimming cost V 4 bases and J 6 bases; bases outside gene matches: 5. This CDR3 is built from 14 residues. CDR3 region: CASSSRTGGFEQYF. Here the CDR3 DNA reads TGTGCCAGCAGTTCGAGGACAGGGGGCTTCGAGCAGTACTTC.

To note about this clonotype: The junction does not match germline at one end; this may be a read error. The chain carries TRBV5-1 and TRBJ1-5; unclear D gene. Germline lookup yields CDR1 SGHRS and CDR2 YFSETQ. The CDR3 contains 15 residues. The CDR3 DNA follows: TGCGCCAGCAGCTTGGCGGGCGGTAGCAATCAGCGCCAGCATTTT. As protein: CASSLAGGSNQRQHF.

The chain recombines TRBV4-1 with TRBJ2-2; no clear D. V lost 1 base and J lost 1, with 7 bases in between. In germline, CDR1 is MGHRA, CDR2 YSYEKL. The CDR3 extends over 15 amino acids. The CDR3 nucleotides read TGCGCCAGCAGCCAAGGACACAGGAACACCGGGGAGCTGTTTTTT. Translating it yields CASSQGHRNTGELFF.

This chain links TRBV9 with TRBJ1-5; D call uncertain. Per germline, CDR1 SGDLS and CDR2 YYNGEE. The CDR3 sequence is 15 residues long. The V end was cut by 0 bases, the J end by 1 base, with 8 bases between. The CDR3 region is CASSVDGLSNQPQHF. In DNA form, the CDR3 reads TGTGCCAGCAGCGTAGACGGGCTAAGCAATCAGCCCCAGCATTTT.

The V gene is TRBV7-9, the J gene TRBJ2-5; D is unclear. The V and J ends lost 4 bases and 2 bases respectively, with 8 bases between them. Germline values: CDR1 SEHNR, CDR2 FQNEAQ (reference sequence). The CDR3 contains 13 residues. As DNA, the CDR3 is TGTGCCAGCAGCTCCGCCGGACAAGAGACCCAGTACTTC. This gives the protein CASSSAGQETQYF.

The chain carries TRBV28 and TRBJ2-7; 10 nucleotides match TRBD2. J lost 1 base, V lost 4 bases, and 4 bases had no gene match. The CDR3 is made up of 15 amino acids. Per germline, CDR1 MDHEN and CDR2 SYDVKM. Here the CDR3 DNA reads TGTGCCAGCAGTTCTAGCGGGAGTCCTTCCTACGAGCAGTACTTC. As protein: CASSSSGSPSYEQYF.